This T cell receptor beta chain was sequenced for a study of lymphopenia after photon versus proton radiotherapy. The CDR3 length is 14 residues. The germline V gene has CDR1 SNHLY and CDR2 FYNNEI. Sequencing used immunoSEQ multiplex PCR; TCRdb keeps in-frame clones, though not all of them. In the table there are 55,000 to 70,000 clones, roughly 91% of which are singletons. Specimen: peripheral blood, collected from a patient treated with photon-based radiotherapy. This TCR came from a woman in her 70s with pancreatic cancer. This sequence joins TRBV2 and TRBJ1-2; 10 bases agree with TRBD1. DNA of the CDR3: TGTGCAACCAGGGACAGGGGAACGAACTATGGCTACACCTTC. It specifies CATRDRGTNYGYTF.